Below are 27 T cell receptor beta chains sequenced from a single sample in a study of T cell responses to AZD1222 COVID-19 vaccine. Sequenced by immunoSEQ multiplex PCR; TCRdb stores in-frame clones only, minus some. This table holds 150,000 to 200,000 clones, 90% to 95% found once. Sequences were derived from peripheral blood, sampled on day 0 of AZD1222 vaccination. These receptor sequences come from an adult in good health.

The rearrangement links TRBV6-6 to TRBJ2-1; 8 bases are a match to TRBD1. The trim removed 5 bases at V and 4 bases at J, leaving 13 bases unmatched. CDR3 size: 17 residues. Germline CDR1 MNHNY, CDR2 SVGAGI (reference sequence). The CDR3 here is CASSLKTDRAPYNEQFF. The CDR3, as DNA: TGTGCCAGCAGTCTCAAGACGGACAGGGCGCCTTACAATGAGCAGTTCTTC.

The chain combines TRBV28 with TRBJ1-6; D perhaps matches TRBD1 (5 bases). Per the germline V gene, CDR1 is MDHEN and CDR2 is SYDVKM. The CDR3 is 17 residues long. Trimming stripped 8 bases from V and 0 bases from J, with 17 bases between. The DNA of the CDR3 is TGTGCCAGCCACACCGGGAGGGGCAGCTCCTATAATTCACCCCTCCACTTT. It specifies CASHTGRGSSYNSPLHF.

This chain connects TRBV6-6 to TRBJ1-1; 8 nucleotides align to TRBD1. Germline V gene sequence: CDR1 MNHNY, CDR2 SVGAGI (reference sequence). This CDR3 contains 14 residues. The V gene end was trimmed by 5 bases and the J gene end by 4 bases; junction bases not matched to a gene: 6. The DNA of the CDR3 is TGTGCCAGCAGTCTGGACAGGGCGGCCACTGAAGCTTTCTTT. It is translated as CASSLDRAATEAFF.

The V and J genes are TRBV4-2 and TRBJ2-2, with D hard to call. The CDR3 loop spans 14 amino acids. Germline-derived CDR1 and CDR2 are LGHNA and YNFKEQ. V lost 0 bases and J 4 bases, leaving 6 bases between the germline ends. CDR3 amino acids: CASSQDWATGELFF. CDR3 in DNA: TGTGCCAGCAGCCAAGATTGGGCCACCGGGGAGCTGTTTTTT.

This chain joins TRBV5-4 and TRBJ2-3; D perhaps matches TRBD2 (5 bases). This CDR3 has 14 residues. Germline CDR1 SGHNT, CDR2 YYREEE (reference sequence). Trimming stripped 4 bases from V and 1 base from J, with 10 bases between. The CDR3: CASSTPGGTDTQYF. CDR3 sequence (DNA): TGTGCCAGCAGCACCCCCGGGGGCACAGATACGCAGTATTTT.

The V and J genes are TRBV2 and TRBJ2-7, with 9 bases that match TRBD2. Losses at the gene ends were 5 bases for V and 12 bases for J; bases not matched to a gene: 8. The CDR3 extends over 12 amino acids. CDR1 and CDR2 (germline): SNHLY, FYNNEI. The DNA for the CDR3 is TGTGCCAGCAGTTCCTTTAGCGGGAGCCCGTACTTC. It encodes CASSSFSGSPYF. The full variable domain, in which reference TRBV2 and TRBJ2-7 provide the parts outside the CDR3, is EPEVTQTPSHQVTQMGQEVILRCVPISNHLYFYWYRQILGQKVEFLVSFYNNEISEKSEIFDDQFSVERPDGSNFTLKIRSTKLEDSAMYFCASSSFSGSPYFGPGTRLTVT.

The chain joins TRBV10-3 to TRBJ2-7, with 11 bases lining up with TRBD1. J was trimmed by 4 bases and V by 4 bases; bases with no gene match: 3. CDR1 and CDR2 (germline): ENHRY, SYGVKD. This CDR3 comprises 14 residues. The CDR3 here is CAISVGTGGYEQYF. CDR3 coding DNA: TGTGCCATCAGTGTGGGGACAGGGGGGTACGAGCAGTACTTC.

The rearrangement links TRBV6-5 to TRBJ2-7, with 8 bases that match TRBD1. The CDR3 consists of 15 residues. V was pared by 5 bases and J by 5 bases, with 11 bases of the junction left unmatched. Germline V CDR1 and CDR2: MNHEY, SVGAGI. The CDR3 DNA reads TGTGCCAGCAGTACCATTTCCGGGACAGGCAACGAGCAGTACTTC. Amino acid sequence: CASSTISGTGNEQYF.

This chain links TRBV27 with TRBJ2-1; D is uncertain. CDR1 and CDR2 (germline): MNHEY, SMNVEV (reference sequence). CDR3 length equals 11 residues. V gave up 6 bases and J gave up 8 bases, with 8 bases separating them. The CDR3 coding sequence is TGTGCCAGCAGATCTAAGGATGAGCAGTTCTTC. Residues: CASRSKDEQFF.

This clone was recorded only once. The gene calls are TRBV6-6 and TRBJ1-2, with D maybe TRBD1 (6 bases). Trimming pared 5 bases from V and 3 bases from J, leaving 13 bases between. The CDR3 has 14 residues. The germline V gene has CDR1 MNHNY and CDR2 SVGAGI (reference sequence). CDR3 amino acids: CASSPPGVYYGYTF. The CDR3 DNA reads as TGTGCCAGCAGTCCCCCAGGGGTGTACTATGGCTACACCTTC.

CDR3 DNA sequence: TGTGCCAGCAGTTTCCCCCCAAGGGCGGGGGCCCCGACAGATACGCAGTATTTT. Its protein is CASSFPPRAGAPTDTQYF. V and J are TRBV28 and TRBJ2-3, with D maybe TRBD2 (7 bases). V lost 3 bases, J lost 3 bases, and 22 bases lay in between. Germline values: CDR1 MDHEN, CDR2 SYDVKM. There are 18 residues in the CDR3.

The V gene is TRBV9, the J gene TRBJ1-5; tentatively, D is TRBD1 (5 bases). The germline gives CDR1 SGDLS, CDR2 YYNGEE. Deletions cut 3 bases from V and 5 bases from J, with 15 bases between. The CDR3 runs to 15 residues. DNA of the CDR3: TGTGCCAGCAGCGCGGTTGGCAGGGTCGATCAGCCCCAGCATTTT. This codes for CASSAVGRVDQPQHF.

This chain joins TRBV6-4 and TRBJ2-2, with no clear D. The germline V and J ends were trimmed by 2 bases and 5 bases, with 12 bases remaining between them. The germline gives CDR1 MRHNA, CDR2 SNTAGT. This CDR3 comprises 15 residues. The DNA for the CDR3 is TGTGCCAGCAGTGACGAGAAATTGGGAACCGGGGAGCTGTTTTTT. The encoded protein is CASSDEKLGTGELFF.

V gene TRBV14 combines with J gene TRBJ2-7; maybe TRBD2 (5 bases). The germline gives CDR1 SGHDN, CDR2 FVKESK. CDR3 length: 15 residues. Trimming shortened V by 0 bases and J by 3 bases, and 12 bases separated the two germline ends. The CDR3 DNA follows: TGTGCCAGCAGCCAAGATCGGGGTGTTAGCTACGAGCAGTACTTC. It codes for CASSQDRGVSYEQYF.

This chain connects TRBV19 to TRBJ1-1; no definite D call. The CDR3 loop spans 14 amino acids. V was trimmed by 5 bases and J by 4 bases, leaving 14 bases between them. CDR1 and CDR2 (germline): LNHDA, SQIVND (reference sequence). The CDR3 DNA sequence: TGTGCCAGTAGTCTCCAAGGAGGGAGCACTGAAGCTTTCTTT. It codes for CASSLQGGSTEAFF.

The chain links TRBV14 to TRBJ2-5; unclear D gene. The germline gives CDR1 SGHDN, CDR2 FVKESK. The CDR3 loop spans 14 amino acids. The V and J ends lost 5 bases and 5 bases respectively, with 15 bases between them. The chain's CDR3 is CASSGPLARETQYF. Here the CDR3 DNA reads TGTGCCAGCAGCGGGCCCCTCGCTAGGGAGACCCAGTACTTC.

This rearrangement joins TRBV27 to TRBJ2-6; D is undetermined. V dropped 3 bases and J dropped 0 bases, with 3 bases sitting between them. Germline loops: CDR1 MNHEY, CDR2 SMNVEV (reference sequence). The CDR3 is 14 residues long. The CDR3 loop is CASSFGSGANVLTF. Here the CDR3 DNA reads TGTGCCAGCAGTTTCGGCTCTGGGGCCAACGTCCTGACTTTC.

The chain carries TRBV28 and TRBJ2-7; 8 bases are a match to TRBD2. Unmatched junction bases numbered 7, after V lost 6 bases and J lost 0 bases. CDR1 is MDHEN and CDR2 is SYDVKM in the germline V gene. The CDR3 is 15 residues long. The CDR3 loop is CASSPLADSSYEQYF. The CDR3 DNA reads as TGTGCCAGCAGCCCACTAGCGGACTCCTCCTACGAGCAGTACTTC.

The rearrangement joins TRBV7-9 to TRBJ1-1, with 7 bases aligning to TRBD1. Germline loops: CDR1 SEHNR, CDR2 FQNEAQ (reference sequence). CDR3 length: 15 residues. Unmatched junction bases numbered 6, after V lost 5 bases and J lost 0 bases. CDR3 in amino acids: CASSDRTGMNTEAFF. The CDR3 bases are TGTGCCAGCAGCGATAGGACAGGTATGAACACTGAAGCTTTCTTT. Full variable domain (missing parts from reference TRBV7-9 and TRBJ1-1): DTGVSQNPRHKITKRGQNVTFRCDPISEHNRLYWYRQTLGQGPEFLTYFQNEAQLEKSRLLSDRFSAERPKGSFSTLEIQRTEQGDSAMYLCASSDRTGMNTEAFFGQGTRLTVV.

This clone showed up just once. This chain uses TRBV7-9 with TRBJ1-3; D uncertain. The CDR3 has 12 residues. Germline CDR1 reads SEHNR; CDR2 reads FQNEAQ (reference sequence). V was cut by 5 bases and J by 4 bases, with 6 bases left in between. CDR3 coding DNA: TGTGCCAGCAGCCCGATGGGAAACACCATATATTTT. Translation gives CASSPMGNTIYF.

The V call is TRBV7-2, the J call TRBJ2-2, with 14 bases identical to TRBD2. This CDR3 region has 17 residues. V dropped 6 bases and J dropped 4; count of bases not matched to a gene: 7. The germline V gene encodes CDR1 SGHTA and CDR2 FQGNSA. CDR3 nucleotide sequence: TGTGCCAGCAGGGCGACTAGCGGGAGGGTTGGCACCGGGGAGCTGTTTTTT. Amino acids: CASRATSGRVGTGELFF.

The V gene is TRBV3-1 (or the pseudogene TRBV3-2), the J gene TRBJ2-3; tentative D call: TRBD1 (6 bases). Trimming took 1 base from V and 4 from J, leaving 15 bases between them. Germline V gene sequence: CDR1 LGHDT, CDR2 YNNKEL (reference sequence). This CDR3 is 16 amino acids long. The DNA of the CDR3 is TGTGCCAGCAGCCAAGCCGGCAGGGGTAGGTCAGATACGCAGTATTTT. It translates to CASSQAGRGRSDTQYF.

The chain is built from TRBV3-1 (or the pseudogene TRBV3-2) and TRBJ2-5; 10 positions match TRBD2. The CDR3 is made up of 15 amino acids. The V gene's germline CDR1 is LGHDT and CDR2 YNNKEL (reference sequence). J was trimmed by 1 base and V by 8 bases; bases with no gene match: 7. The CDR3 coding sequence is TGTGCCAGCCTGGCGCCTAGCGGGAGCCAAGAGACCCAGTACTTC. Encoded protein: CASLAPSGSQETQYF.

CDR3 sequence (DNA): TGTGCCACCCCGCCAACTAGCGGGAGTGGCGTCTCGTACAATGAGCAGTTCTTC. Translating it yields CATPPTSGSGVSYNEQFF. This chain joins TRBV24-1 and TRBJ2-1; 11 bases map to TRBD2. J lost 4 bases, V lost 9 bases, and 16 bases had no gene match. The CDR3 consists of 18 residues. Germline V gene data show CDR1 as KGHDR and CDR2 as SFDVKD.

V is TRBV3-1 (or the pseudogene TRBV3-2) and J is TRBJ2-1, with 13 positions matching TRBD2. The CDR3 is made up of 16 amino acids. The trim removed 5 bases at V and 8 bases at J, leaving 9 bases unmatched. Per the germline V gene, CDR1 is LGHDT and CDR2 is YNNKEL (reference sequence). The CDR3 nucleotides read TGTGCCAGCAGCAAGACTAGCGGGAGGACCCCCCATGAGCAGTTCTTC. This gives the protein CASSKTSGRTPHEQFF.

The J gene is TRBJ1-5, the V gene TRBV28; TRBD1 matches 7 bases. V lost 8 bases and J lost 4; bases outside the gene matches: 8. The CDR3 covers 14 residues. The germline V gene has CDR1 MDHEN and CDR2 SYDVKM. The CDR3 region has the DNA TGTGCCAGCGAGGGGGCAGGGAGTAATCAGCCCCAGCATTTT. Its protein is CASEGAGSNQPQHF.

The chain employs TRBV11-1 and TRBJ2-7; the D gene could be TRBD1 or TRBD2 (5 bases each). The CDR3 has 14 residues. Germline V gene data show CDR1 as SGHAT and CDR2 as FQDESV (reference sequence). Deletions cut 5 bases from V and 1 base from J, with 12 bases between. The CDR3 protein is CASSRGTESYEQYF. CDR3 nucleotide sequence: TGTGCCAGCAGCAGAGGGACGGAATCCTACGAGCAGTACTTC.